The source of this T cell receptor beta chain is a study of B cell selection in AIRE deficiency. This clone came up once. Germline V lookup: CDR1 LNHDA, CDR2 SQIVND (reference sequence). Trimming cost V 5 bases and J 9 bases; bases outside gene matches: 4. The CDR3 sequence is 15 residues long. Libraries were prepared by immunoSEQ multiplex PCR; TCRdb keeps only in-frame clonotypes and omits some of them. The sample has some 25,000 clones; nearly 97% are singletons. Conventional CD4 T cells were sorted as CD4+CD127+ cells. Control samples were from healthy, unrelated donors. This sequence originates from a human donor in good health. J is TRBJ2-1 and V is TRBV19; 16 bases map to TRBD2. Sequencing used CD4+CD127+ conventional T cells sorted from PBMCs. This CDR3 is CASSSGTSGRGEQFF. In DNA form, the CDR3 reads TGTGCCAGTAGTTCCGGGACTAGCGGGAGGGGTGAGCAGTTCTTC. The complete variable domain, with remaining parts taken from reference TRBV19 and TRBJ2-1, reads DGGITQSPKYLFRKEGQNVTLSCEQNLNHDAMYWYRQDPGQGLRLIYYSQIVNDFQKGDIAEGYSVSREKKESFPLTVTSAQKNPTAFYLCASSSGTSGRGEQFFGPGTRLTVL.